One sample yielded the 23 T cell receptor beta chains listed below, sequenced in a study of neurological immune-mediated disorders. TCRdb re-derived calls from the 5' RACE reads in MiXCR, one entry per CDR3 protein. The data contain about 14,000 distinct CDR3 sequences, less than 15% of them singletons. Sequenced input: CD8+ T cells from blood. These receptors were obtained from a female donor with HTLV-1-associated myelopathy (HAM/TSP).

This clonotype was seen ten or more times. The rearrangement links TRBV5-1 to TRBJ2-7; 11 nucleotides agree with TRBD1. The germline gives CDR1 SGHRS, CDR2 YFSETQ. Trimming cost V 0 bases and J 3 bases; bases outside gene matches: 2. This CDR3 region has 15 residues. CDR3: CASSLGTGGFYEQYF. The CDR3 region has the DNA TGCGCCAGCAGCTTGGGGACAGGGGGCTTCTACGAGCAGTACTTC.

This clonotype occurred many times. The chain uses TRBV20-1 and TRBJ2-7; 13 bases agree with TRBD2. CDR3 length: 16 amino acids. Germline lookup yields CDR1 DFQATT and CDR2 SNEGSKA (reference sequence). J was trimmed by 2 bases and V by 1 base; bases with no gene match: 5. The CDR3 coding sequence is TGCAGTGCTAGAGCTGGGACTAGCGGGGCAACCTACGAGCAGTACTTC. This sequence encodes CSARAGTSGATYEQYF.

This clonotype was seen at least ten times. In DNA form, the CDR3 reads TGCAGTGCTAGCGGGGGGGCAACCGAGCAGTACTTC. It specifies CSASGGATEQYF. V and J are TRBV20-1 and TRBJ2-7; 8 nucleotides match TRBD2. Germline CDR1 DFQATT, CDR2 SNEGSKA (reference sequence). The CDR3 contains 12 residues. With V trimmed by 3 bases and J by 6 bases, 4 bases remained unmatched.

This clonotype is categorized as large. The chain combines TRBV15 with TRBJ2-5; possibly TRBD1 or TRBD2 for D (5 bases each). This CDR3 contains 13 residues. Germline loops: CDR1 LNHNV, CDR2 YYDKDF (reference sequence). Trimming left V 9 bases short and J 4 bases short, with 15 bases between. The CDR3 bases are TGTGCCACGGGAGAGTTTGGGGGAGAGACCCAGTACTTC. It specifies CATGEFGGETQYF.

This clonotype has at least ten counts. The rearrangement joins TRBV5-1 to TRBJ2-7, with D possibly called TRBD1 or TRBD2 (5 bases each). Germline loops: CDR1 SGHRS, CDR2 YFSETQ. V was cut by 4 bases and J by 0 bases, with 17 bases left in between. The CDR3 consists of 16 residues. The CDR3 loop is CASSEIGATSSYEQYF. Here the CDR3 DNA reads TGCGCCAGCAGCGAAATCGGGGCCACGAGCTCCTACGAGCAGTACTTC.

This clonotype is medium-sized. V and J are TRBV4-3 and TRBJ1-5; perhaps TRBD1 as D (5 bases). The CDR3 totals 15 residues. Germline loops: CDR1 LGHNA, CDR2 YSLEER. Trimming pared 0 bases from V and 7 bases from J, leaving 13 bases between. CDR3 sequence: CASSQDRGLGQPQHF. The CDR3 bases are TGCGCCAGCAGCCAAGATCGGGGCCTGGGCCAGCCCCAGCATTTT.

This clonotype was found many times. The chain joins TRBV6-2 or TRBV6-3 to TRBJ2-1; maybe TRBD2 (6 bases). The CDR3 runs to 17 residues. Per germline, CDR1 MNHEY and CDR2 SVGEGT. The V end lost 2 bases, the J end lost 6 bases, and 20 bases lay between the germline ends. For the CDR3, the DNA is TGTGCCAGCAGTTACGACCCGCAAGGAGGGCTCTTCAATGAGCAGTTCTTC. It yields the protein CASSYDPQGGLFNEQFF.

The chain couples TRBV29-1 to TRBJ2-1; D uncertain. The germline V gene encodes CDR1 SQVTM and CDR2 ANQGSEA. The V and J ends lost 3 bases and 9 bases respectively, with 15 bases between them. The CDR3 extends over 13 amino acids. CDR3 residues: CSVERMGSGEQFF. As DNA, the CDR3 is TGCAGCGTTGAGCGGATGGGGTCGGGTGAGCAGTTCTTC.

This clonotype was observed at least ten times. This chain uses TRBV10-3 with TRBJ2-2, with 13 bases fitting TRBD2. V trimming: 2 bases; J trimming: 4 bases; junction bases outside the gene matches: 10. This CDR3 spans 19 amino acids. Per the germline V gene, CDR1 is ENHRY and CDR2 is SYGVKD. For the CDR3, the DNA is TGTGCCATCAGTGAGACTAGCGGGAGGGCCAGAGGACCCACCGGGGAGCTGTTTTTT. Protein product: CAISETSGRARGPTGELFF.

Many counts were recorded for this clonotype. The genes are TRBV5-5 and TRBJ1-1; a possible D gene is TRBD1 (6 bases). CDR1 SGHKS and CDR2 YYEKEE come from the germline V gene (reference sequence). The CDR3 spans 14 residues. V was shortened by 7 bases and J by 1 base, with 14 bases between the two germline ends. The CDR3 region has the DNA TGTGCCAGCGGGGATAGGACAGCGAACACTGAAGCTTTCTTT. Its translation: CASGDRTANTEAFF.

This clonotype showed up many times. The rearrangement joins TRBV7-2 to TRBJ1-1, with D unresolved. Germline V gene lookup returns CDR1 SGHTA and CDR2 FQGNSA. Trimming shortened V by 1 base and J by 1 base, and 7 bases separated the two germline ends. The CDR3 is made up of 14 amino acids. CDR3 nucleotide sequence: TGTGCCAGCAGCTTAGTGGAGTGGAACACTGAAGCTTTCTTT. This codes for CASSLVEWNTEAFF. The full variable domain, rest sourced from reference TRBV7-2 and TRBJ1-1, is GAGVSQSPSNKVTEKGKDVELRCDPISGHTALYWYRQSLGQGLEFLIYFQGNSAPDKSGLPSDRFSAERTGGSVSTLTIQRTQQEDSAVYLCASSLVEWNTEAFFGQGTRLTVV.

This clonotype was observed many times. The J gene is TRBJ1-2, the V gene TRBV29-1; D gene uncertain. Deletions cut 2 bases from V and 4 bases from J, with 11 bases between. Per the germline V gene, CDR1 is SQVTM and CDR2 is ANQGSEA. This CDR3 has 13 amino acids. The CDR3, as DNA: TGCAGCGTTGAAAGACATAGCACCTATGGCTACACCTTC. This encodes CSVERHSTYGYTF.

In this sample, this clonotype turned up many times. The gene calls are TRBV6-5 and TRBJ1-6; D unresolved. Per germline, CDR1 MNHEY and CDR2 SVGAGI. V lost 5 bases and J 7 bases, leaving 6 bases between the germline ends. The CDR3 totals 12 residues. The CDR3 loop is CASSNKNSPLHF. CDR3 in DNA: TGTGCCAGCAGTAACAAGAATTCACCCCTCCACTTT.

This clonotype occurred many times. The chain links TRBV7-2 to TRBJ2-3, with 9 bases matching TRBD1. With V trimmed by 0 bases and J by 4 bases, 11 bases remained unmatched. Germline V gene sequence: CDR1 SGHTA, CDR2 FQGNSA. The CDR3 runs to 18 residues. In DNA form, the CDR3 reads TGTGCCAGCAGCTTAGCGTGGTCAGCGACAGGGGGGCCAGATACGCAGTATTTT. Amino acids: CASSLAWSATGGPDTQYF.

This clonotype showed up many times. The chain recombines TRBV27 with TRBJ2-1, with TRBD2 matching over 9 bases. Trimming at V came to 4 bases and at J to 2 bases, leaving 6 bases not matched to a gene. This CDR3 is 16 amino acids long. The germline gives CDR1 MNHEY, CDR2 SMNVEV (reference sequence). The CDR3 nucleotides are TGTGCCAGCAGTTCGATAGCGGGGGTGGCCTACAATGAGCAGTTCTTC. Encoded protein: CASSSIAGVAYNEQFF.

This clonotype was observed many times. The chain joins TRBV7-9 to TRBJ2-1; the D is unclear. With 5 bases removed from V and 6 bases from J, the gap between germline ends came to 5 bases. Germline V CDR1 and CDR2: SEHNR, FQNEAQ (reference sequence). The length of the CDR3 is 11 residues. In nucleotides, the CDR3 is TGTGCCAGCAGCCCACGCAATGAGCAGTTCTTC. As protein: CASSPRNEQFF.

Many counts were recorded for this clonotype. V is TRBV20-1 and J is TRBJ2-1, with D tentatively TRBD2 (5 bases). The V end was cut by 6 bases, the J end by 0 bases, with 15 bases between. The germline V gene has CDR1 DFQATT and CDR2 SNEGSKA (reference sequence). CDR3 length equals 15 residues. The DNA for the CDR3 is TGCAGTGCCCCGGGGATGGCCCGCTCCTACAATGAGCAGTTCTTC. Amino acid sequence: CSAPGMARSYNEQFF.

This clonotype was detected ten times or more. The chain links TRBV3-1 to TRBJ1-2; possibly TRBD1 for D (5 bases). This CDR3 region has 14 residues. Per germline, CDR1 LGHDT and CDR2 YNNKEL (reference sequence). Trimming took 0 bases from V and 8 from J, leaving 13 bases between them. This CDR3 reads CASSQDEGLWGYTF. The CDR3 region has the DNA TGTGCCAGCAGCCAAGATGAGGGACTGTGGGGCTACACCTTC. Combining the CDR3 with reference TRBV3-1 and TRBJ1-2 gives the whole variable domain DTAVSQTPKYLVTQMGNDKSIKCEQNLGHDTMYWYKQDSKKFLKIMFSYNNKELIINETVPNRFSPKSPDKAHLNLHINSLELGDSAVYFCASSQDEGLWGYTFGSGTRLTVV.

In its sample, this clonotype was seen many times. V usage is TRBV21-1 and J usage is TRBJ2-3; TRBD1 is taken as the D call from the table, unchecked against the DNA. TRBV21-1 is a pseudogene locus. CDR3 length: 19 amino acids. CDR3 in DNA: TGTGCCAGCAGCAAATTTGGGGCGGGTAAACCTCTGAGCGCAGATACGCAGTATTTT. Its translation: CASSKFGAGKPLSADTQYF.

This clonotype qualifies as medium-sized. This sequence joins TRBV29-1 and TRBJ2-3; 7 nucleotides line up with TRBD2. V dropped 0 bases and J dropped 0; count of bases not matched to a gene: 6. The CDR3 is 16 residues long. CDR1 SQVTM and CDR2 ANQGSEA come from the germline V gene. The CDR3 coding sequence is TGCAGCGTTGAAGATTGGCGGGAGACTAGCACAGATACGCAGTATTTT. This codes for CSVEDWRETSTDTQYF.

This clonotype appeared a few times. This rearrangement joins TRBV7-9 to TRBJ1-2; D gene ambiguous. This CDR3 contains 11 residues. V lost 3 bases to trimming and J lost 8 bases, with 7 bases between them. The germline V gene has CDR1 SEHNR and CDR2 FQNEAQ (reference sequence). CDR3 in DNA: TGTGCCAGCAGCTTTGAAACGGGCTACACCTTC. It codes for CASSFETGYTF.

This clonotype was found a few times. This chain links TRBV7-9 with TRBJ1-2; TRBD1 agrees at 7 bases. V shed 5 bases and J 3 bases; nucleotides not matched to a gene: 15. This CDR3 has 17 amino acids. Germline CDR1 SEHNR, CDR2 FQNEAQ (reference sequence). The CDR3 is CASSLTGQEVSDYGYTF. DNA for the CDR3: TGTGCCAGCAGCCTTACCGGACAGGAGGTATCCGACTATGGCTACACCTTC.

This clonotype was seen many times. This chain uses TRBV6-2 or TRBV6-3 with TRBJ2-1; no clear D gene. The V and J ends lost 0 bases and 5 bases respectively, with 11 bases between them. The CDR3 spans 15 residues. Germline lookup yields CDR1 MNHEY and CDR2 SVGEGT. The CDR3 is CASSYSPPRNNEQFF. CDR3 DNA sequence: TGTGCCAGCAGTTACTCCCCCCCCCGTAACAATGAGCAGTTCTTC.